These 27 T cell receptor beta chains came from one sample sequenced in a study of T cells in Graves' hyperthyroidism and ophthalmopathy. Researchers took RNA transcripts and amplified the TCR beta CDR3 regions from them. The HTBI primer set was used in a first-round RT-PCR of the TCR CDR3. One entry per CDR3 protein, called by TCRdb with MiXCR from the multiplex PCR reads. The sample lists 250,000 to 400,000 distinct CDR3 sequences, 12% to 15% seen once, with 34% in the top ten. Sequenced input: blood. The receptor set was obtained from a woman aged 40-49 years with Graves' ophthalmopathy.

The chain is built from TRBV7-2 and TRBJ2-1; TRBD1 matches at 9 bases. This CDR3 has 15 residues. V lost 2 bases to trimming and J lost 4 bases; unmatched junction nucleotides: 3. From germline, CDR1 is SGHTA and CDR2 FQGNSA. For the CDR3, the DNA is TGTGCCAGCAGCTTATTGACAGGGGGTTACAATGAGCAGTTCTTC. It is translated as CASSLLTGGYNEQFF.

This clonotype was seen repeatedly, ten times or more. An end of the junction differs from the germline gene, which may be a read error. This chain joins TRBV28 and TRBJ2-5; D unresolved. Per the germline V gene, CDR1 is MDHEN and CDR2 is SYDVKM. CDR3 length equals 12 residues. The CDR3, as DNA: TGTGCCAGCAGTTTGAACCAGGAGACCCAGTACTTC. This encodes CASSLNQETQYF.

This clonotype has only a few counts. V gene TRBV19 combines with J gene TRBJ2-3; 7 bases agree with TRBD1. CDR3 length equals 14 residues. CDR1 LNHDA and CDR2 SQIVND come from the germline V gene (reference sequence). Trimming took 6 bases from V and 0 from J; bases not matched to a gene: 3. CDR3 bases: TGTGCCAGTAGAGAAGGGGGCAGCACAGATACGCAGTATTTT. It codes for CASREGGSTDTQYF.

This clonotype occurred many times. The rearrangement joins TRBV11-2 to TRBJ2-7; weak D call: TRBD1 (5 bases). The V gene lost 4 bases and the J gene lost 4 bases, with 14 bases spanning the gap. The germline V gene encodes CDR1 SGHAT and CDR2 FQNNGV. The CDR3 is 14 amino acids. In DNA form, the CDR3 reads TGTGCCAGCAGCTCCCTCAGGGTTCCATACGAGCAGTACTTC. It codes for CASSSLRVPYEQYF.

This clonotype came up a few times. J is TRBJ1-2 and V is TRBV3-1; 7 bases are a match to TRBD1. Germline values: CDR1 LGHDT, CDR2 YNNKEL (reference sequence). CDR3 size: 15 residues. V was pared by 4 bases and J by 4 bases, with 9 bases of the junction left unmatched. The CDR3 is CASSPGQLGGYGYTF. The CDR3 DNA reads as TGTGCCAGCAGCCCGGGACAGTTGGGGGGCTATGGCTACACCTTC.

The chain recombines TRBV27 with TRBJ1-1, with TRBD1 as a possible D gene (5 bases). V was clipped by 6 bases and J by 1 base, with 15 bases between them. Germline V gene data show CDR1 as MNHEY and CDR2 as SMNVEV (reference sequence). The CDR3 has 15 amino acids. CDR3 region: CASSGRLQGNTEAFF. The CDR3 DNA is TGTGCCAGCAGCGGGAGACTGCAGGGGAACACTGAAGCTTTCTTT.

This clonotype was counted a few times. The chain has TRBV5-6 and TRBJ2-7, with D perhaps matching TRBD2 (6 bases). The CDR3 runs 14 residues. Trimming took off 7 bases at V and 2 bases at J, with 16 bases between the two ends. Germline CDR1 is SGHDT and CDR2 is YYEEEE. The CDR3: CASLTGGDPYEQYF. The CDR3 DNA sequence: TGTGCCAGCCTCACAGGAGGGGACCCCTACGAGCAGTACTTC.

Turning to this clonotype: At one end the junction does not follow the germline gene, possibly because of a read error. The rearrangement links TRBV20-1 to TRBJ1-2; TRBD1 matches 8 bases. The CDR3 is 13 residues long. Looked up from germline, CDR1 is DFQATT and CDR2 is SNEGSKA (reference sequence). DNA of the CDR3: TGCAGTACTAGTGGACAGGGTAACTATGGCTACACCTTC. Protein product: CSTSGQGNYGYTF.

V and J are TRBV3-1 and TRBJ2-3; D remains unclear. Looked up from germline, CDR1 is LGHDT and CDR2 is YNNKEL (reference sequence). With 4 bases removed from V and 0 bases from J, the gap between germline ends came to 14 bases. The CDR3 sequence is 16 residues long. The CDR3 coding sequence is TGTGCCAGCAGCCGTAGAACTACGACTAGCACAGATACGCAGTATTTT. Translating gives CASSRRTTTSTDTQYF.

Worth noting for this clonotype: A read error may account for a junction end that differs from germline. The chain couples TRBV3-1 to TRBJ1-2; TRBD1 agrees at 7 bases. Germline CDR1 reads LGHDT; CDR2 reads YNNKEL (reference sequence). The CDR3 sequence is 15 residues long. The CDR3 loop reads CANSQTGRLTLGYTF. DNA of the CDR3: TGTGCCAACAGCCAGACAGGGCGTCTTACTCTAGGCTACACCTTC.

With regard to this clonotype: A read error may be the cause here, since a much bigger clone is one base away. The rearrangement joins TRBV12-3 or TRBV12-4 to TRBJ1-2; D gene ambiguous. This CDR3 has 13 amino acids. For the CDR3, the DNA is TGTGCCAGCTCGGTTACCAAAAACTATGCCTACACCTTC. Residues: CASSVTKNYAYTF.

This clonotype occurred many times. Written as DNA, the CDR3 is TGTGCCAGCAGTGAGGGGCAGGGCGGGAGAGAGCAGTACTTC. This gives the protein CASSEGQGGREQYF. This chain links TRBV2 with TRBJ2-7; the match to TRBD2 covers 7 bases. The germline gives CDR1 SNHLY, CDR2 FYNNEI. CDR3 length: 14 amino acids. With V trimmed by 3 bases and J by 7 bases, 9 bases remained unmatched.

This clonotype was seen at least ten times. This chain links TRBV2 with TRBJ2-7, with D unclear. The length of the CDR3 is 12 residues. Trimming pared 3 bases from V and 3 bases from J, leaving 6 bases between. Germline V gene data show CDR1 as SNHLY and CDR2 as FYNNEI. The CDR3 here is CASSDNSYEQYF. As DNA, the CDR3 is TGTGCCAGCAGTGACAACAGCTACGAGCAGTACTTC.

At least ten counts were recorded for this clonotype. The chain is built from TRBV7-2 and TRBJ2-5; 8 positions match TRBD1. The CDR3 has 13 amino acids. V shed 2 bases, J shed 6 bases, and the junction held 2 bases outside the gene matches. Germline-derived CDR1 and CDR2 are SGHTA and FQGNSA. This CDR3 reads CASSLTGGKTQYF. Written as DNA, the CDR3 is TGTGCCAGCAGCTTAACAGGGGGAAAGACCCAGTACTTC.

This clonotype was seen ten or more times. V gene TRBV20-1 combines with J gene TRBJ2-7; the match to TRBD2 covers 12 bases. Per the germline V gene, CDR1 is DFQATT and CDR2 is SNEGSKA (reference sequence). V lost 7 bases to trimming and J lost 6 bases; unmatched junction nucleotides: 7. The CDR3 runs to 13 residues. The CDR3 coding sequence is TGCAGTGTCCGACTAGCGGGAGCATCCGAGCAGTACTTC. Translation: CSVRLAGASEQYF.

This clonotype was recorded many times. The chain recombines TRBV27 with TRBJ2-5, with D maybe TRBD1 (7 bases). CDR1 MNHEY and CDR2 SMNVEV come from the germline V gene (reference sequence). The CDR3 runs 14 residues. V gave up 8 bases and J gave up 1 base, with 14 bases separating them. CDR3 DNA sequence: TGTGCCAGCGGACTAACAGGGGCCCAAGAGACCCAGTACTTC. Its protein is CASGLTGAQETQYF.

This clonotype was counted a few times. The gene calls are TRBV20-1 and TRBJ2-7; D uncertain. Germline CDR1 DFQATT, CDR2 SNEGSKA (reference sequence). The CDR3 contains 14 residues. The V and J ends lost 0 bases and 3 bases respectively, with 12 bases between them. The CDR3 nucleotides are TGCAGTGCTAGAGACCCCTGGCGAGGCTACGAGCAGTACTTC. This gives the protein CSARDPWRGYEQYF.

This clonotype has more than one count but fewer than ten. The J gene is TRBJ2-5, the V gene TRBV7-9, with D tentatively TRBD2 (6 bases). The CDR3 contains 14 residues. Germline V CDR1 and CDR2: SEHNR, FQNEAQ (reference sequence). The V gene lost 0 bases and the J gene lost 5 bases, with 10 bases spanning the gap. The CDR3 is CASSLAGGKETQYF. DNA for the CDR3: TGTGCCAGCAGCTTAGCGGGGGGTAAGGAGACCCAGTACTTC.

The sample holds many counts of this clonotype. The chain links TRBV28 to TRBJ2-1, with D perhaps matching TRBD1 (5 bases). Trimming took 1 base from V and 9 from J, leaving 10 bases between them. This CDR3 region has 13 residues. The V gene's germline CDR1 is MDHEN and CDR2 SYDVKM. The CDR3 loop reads CASSLSPGREQFF. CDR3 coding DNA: TGTGCCAGCAGTTTATCTCCAGGGCGTGAGCAGTTCTTC.

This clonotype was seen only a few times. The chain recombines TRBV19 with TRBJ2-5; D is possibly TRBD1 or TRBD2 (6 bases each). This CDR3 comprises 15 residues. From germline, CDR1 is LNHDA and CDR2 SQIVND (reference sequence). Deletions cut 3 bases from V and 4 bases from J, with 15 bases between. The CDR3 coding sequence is TGTGCCAGTAGTATGAGGGGGGCCTCGGGAGAGACCCAGTACTTC. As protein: CASSMRGASGETQYF.

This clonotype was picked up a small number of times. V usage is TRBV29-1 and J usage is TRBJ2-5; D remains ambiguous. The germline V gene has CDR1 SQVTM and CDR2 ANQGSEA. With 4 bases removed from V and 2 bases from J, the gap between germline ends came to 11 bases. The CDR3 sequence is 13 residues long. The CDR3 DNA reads TGCAGCGTTGCCTTCAGCAGTCAAGAGACCCAGTACTTC. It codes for CSVAFSSQETQYF.

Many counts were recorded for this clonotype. This chain's CDR3 is CSASDDSGAGTDTQYF. CDR3 bases: TGCAGTGCTAGTGATGATAGCGGGGCCGGCACAGATACGCAGTATTTT. The gene calls are TRBV20-1 and TRBJ2-3, with TRBD2 identical over 8 bases. Trimming removed 3 bases from V and 1 base from J; junction bases left unmatched: 9. Germline loops: CDR1 DFQATT, CDR2 SNEGSKA (reference sequence). The CDR3 consists of 16 residues.

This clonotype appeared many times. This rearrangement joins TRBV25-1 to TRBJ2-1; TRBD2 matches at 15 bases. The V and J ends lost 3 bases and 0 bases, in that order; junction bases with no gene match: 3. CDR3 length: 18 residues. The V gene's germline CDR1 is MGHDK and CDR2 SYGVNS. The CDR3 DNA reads TGTGCCAGCAGTGAGGGACTAGCGGGGGGTGGCTCCTACAATGAGCAGTTCTTC. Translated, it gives CASSEGLAGGGSYNEQFF.

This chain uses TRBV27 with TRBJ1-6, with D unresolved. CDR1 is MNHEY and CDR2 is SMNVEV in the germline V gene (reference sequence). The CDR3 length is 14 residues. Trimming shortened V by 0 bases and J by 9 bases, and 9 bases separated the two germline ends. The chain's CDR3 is CASSLSRSGSPLHF. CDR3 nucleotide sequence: TGTGCCAGCAGTTTATCGAGGTCAGGTTCACCCCTCCACTTT.

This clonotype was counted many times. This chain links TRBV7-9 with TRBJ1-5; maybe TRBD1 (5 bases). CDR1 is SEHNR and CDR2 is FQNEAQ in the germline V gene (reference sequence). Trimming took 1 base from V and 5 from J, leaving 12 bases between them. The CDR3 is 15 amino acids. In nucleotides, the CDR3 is TGTGCCAGCAGCTTAGGGGACGATGACTATCAGCCCCAGCATTTT. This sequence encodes CASSLGDDDYQPQHF.

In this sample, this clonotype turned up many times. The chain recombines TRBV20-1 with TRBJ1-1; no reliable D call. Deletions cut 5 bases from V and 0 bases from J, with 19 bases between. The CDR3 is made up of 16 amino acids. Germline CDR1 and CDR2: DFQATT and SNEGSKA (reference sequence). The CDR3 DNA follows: TGCAGTGCTGCCACGGAGGACGGCCACATGAACACTGAAGCTTTCTTT. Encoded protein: CSAATEDGHMNTEAFF.

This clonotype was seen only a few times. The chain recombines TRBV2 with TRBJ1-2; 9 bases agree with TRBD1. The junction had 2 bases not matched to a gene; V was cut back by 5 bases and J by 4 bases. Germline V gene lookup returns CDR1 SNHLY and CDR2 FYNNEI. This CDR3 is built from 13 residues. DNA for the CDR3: TGTGCCAGCAGTCCGACAGGGGGCTATGGCTACACCTTC. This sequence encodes CASSPTGGYGYTF.